This T cell receptor (beta chain) emerged from a study of radiation and T cells in renal cell carcinoma. Overall study findings and caveats: From baseline, blood top tumor clonotypes peaked at 2 weeks post-radiation.

Details on this clone: Its target is unknown.

Time point meaning: blood 4 weeks post-SBRT, at nephrectomy. The treatment denotes: 15 Gy SBRT to primary tumor, nephrectomy 4 weeks later. Nephrectomy followed 15 Gy stereotactic body radiation by 4 weeks. Serial blood draws occurred at baseline and 2 and 4 weeks post-SBRT. This renal cell carcinoma was of the clear cell type. The CDR3 has 13 residues. V lost 1 base and J 4 bases, leaving 2 bases between the germline ends. CDR1 and CDR2 from the germline V gene are SGHDN and FVKESK. Only in-frame clones appear in the TCRdb table, and some are missing; sequencing was by immunoSEQ multiplex PCR. This table has about 83,000 clones, over 65% appearing once.

This sequence joins TRBV14 and TRBJ2-6; D gene uncertain. The sequencing used blood, collected from a patient whose treatment included radiotherapy and nephrectomy. This receptor was obtained from a woman aged 55 to 70 with renal cell carcinoma. CDR3 sequence reads: CASSQGGANVLTF. DNA for the CDR3: TGTGCCAGCAGCCAAGGAGGGGCCAACGTCCTGACTTTC.